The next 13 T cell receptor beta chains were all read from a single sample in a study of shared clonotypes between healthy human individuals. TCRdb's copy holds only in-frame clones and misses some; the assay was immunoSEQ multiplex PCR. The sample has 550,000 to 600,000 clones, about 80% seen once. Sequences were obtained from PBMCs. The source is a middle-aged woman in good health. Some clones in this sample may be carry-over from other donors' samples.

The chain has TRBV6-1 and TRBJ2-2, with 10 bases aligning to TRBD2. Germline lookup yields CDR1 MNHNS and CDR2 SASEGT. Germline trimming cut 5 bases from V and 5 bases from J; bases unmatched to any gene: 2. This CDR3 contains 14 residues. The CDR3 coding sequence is TGTGCCAGCAGTTGGACTAGCGGAACCGGGGAGCTGTTTTTT. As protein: CASSWTSGTGELFF.

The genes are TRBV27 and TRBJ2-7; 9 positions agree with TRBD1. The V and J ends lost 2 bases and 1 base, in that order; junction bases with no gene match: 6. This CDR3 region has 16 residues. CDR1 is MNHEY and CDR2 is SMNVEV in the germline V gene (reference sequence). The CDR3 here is CASSLLGGQGSYEQYF. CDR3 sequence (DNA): TGTGCCAGCAGTTTACTGGGAGGACAGGGGTCCTACGAGCAGTACTTC.

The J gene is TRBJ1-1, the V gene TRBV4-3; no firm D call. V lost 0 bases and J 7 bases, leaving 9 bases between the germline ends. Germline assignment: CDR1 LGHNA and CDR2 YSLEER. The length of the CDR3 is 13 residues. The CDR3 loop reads CASSQDRRREAFF. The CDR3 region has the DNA TGCGCCAGCAGCCAAGATCGTCGCCGTGAAGCTTTCTTT.

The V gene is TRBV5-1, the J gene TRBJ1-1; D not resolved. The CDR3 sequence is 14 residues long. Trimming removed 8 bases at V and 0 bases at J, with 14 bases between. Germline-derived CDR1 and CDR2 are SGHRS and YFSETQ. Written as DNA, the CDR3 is TGCGCCAGTCGGGATAGAGAATTGAACACTGAAGCTTTCTTT. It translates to CASRDRELNTEAFF.

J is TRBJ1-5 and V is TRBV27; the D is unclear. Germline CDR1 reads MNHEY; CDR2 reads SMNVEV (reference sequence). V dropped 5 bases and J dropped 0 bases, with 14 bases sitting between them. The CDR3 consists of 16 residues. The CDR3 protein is CASSTILVYSNQPQHF. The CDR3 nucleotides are TGTGCCAGCAGTACTATCCTCGTCTATAGCAATCAGCCCCAGCATTTT.

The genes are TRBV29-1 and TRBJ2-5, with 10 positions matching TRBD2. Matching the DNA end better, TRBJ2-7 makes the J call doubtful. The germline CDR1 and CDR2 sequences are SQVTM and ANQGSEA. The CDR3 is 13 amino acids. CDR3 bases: TGCAGCGTAATAGCGGGAGGTTTGGGCGAGCAGTACTTC. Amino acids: CSVIAGGLGEQYF.

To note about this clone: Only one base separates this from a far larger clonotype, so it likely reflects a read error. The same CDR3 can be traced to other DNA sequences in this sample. This CDR3 reads CASSELNTGELFF. DNA of the CDR3: TGTGCCAGCAGCGAATTGAACACCGGGGAGCTGTTTTTC. This chain uses TRBV9 with TRBJ2-2; maybe TRBD2 (5 bases). The CDR3 length is 13 residues. Germline V gene data show CDR1 as SGDLS and CDR2 as YYNGEE.

The CDR3 DNA reads as TGTGCCTGGAGTGGCGACAGGAGAGCTAACTATGGCTACACCTTC. Protein product: CAWSGDRRANYGYTF. The chain combines TRBV30 with TRBJ1-2; D is possibly TRBD1 (6 bases). V was pared by 1 base and J by 0 bases, with 12 bases between. There are 15 residues in the CDR3. Germline lookup yields CDR1 GTSNPN and CDR2 SVGIG (reference sequence). Together with reference TRBV30 and TRBJ1-2, the CDR3 gives the full variable domain: SQTIHQWPATLVQPVGSPLSLECTVEGTSNPNLYWYRQAAGRGLQLLFYSVGIGQISSEVPQNLSASRPQDRQFILSSKKLLLSDSGFYLCAWSGDRRANYGYTFGSGTRLTVV.

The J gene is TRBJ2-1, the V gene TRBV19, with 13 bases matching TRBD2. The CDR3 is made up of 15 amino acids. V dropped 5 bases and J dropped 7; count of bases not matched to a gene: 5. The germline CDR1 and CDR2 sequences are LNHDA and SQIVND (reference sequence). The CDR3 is CASSAAGLAGNEQFF. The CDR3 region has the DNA TGTGCCAGTAGTGCAGCGGGACTAGCGGGAAATGAGCAGTTCTTC.

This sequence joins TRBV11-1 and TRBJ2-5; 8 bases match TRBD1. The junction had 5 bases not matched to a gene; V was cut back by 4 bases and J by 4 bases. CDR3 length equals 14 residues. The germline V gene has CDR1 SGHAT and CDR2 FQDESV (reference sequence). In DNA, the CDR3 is TGTGCCAGCAGCTCCAGGACAGGGCGAGAGACCCAGTACTTC. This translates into CASSSRTGRETQYF.

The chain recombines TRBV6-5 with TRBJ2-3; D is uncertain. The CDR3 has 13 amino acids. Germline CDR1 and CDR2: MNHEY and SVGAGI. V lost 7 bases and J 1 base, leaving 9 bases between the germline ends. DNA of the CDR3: TGTGCCAGCACCCCTCGGCGCACAGATACGCAGTATTTT. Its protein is CASTPRRTDTQYF.

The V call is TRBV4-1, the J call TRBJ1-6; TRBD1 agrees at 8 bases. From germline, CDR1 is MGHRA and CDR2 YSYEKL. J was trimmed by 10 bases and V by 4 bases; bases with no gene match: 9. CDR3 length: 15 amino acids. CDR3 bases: TGCGCCAGCAGCCTTTATGGACAGGGAGGCTCACCCCTCCACTTT. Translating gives CASSLYGQGGSPLHF.

CDR3 region: CASSRGTTYEQYF. For the CDR3, the DNA is TGTGCCAGCAGCAGAGGGACAACCTACGAGCAGTACTTC. The chain recombines TRBV27 with TRBJ2-5; D may be TRBD1 (6 bases). The J call is doubtful: the DNA matches TRBJ2-7 better. This CDR3 is 13 amino acids long. From germline, CDR1 is MNHEY and CDR2 SMNVEV (reference sequence).